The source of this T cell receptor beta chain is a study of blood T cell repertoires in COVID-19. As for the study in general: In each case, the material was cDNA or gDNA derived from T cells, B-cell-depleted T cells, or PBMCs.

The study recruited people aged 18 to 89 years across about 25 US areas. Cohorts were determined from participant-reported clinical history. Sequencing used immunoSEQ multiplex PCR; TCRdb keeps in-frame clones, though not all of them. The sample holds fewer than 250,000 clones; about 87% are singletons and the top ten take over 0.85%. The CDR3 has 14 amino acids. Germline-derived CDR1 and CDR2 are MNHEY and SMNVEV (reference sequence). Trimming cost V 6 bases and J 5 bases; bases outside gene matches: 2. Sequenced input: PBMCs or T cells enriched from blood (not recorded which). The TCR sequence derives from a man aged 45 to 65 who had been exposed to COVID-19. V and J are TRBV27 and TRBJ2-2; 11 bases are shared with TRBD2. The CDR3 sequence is CASRASGGTGELFF. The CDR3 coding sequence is TGTGCCAGCAGGGCTAGCGGGGGGACCGGGGAGCTGTTTTTT.